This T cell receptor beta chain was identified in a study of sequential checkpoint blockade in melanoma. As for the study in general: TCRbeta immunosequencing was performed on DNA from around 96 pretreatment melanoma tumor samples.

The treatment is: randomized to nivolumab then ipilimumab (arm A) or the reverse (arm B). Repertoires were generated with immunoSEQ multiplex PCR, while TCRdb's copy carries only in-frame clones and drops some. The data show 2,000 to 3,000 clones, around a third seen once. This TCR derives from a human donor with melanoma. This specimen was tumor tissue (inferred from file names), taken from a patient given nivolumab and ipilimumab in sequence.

CDR3 coding DNA: TGTGCCAGCAGTGCCAAGGGAAGTCCTAACTATGGCTACACCTTC. It codes for CASSAKGSPNYGYTF. This sequence joins TRBV6-8 and TRBJ1-2, with D uncertain. The CDR3 length is 15 residues. The germline V gene has CDR1 MNHGY and CDR2 SAAAGT. The germline V and J ends were trimmed by 5 bases and 0 bases, with 13 bases remaining between them.